The 23 T cell receptor beta chains below come from one sample, sequenced in a study of TIL therapy for anti-PD-1-resistant metastatic lung cancer (dated by TCRdb to the early 2020s). Using bias-controlled multiplex PCR with the immunoSEQ v3 hsTCRB kit, the TCR beta CDR3 regions were amplified from genomic DNA. The clones in this table, taken by TCRdb from immuneACCESS, are in-frame only. Not every clone is retained; where verified, under half of the shortfall comes from an unresolved V gene, and the cause of the rest is unknown. Recorded for this sample are about 55,000 clones; about 81% of them occurred a single time. Together, the top ten hold about 2.7% of the sample. Reading the label with the study, this specimen's time point is: pre-treatment sample, taken before nivolumab and TIL therapy. The starting material was blood, obtained at baseline. The source is a person aged 25-85 years with non-small cell lung cancer.

The J gene is TRBJ1-1, the V gene TRBV4-2, with D maybe TRBD1 (6 bases). CDR3 size: 13 residues. Germline loops: CDR1 LGHNA, CDR2 YNFKEQ. Deletions cut 0 bases from V and 7 bases from J, with 9 bases between. Here the CDR3 DNA reads TGTGCCAGCAGCCAAGAACAGGGCGGTGAAGCTTTCTTT. The encoded protein is CASSQEQGGEAFF.

The V gene is TRBV5-8, the J gene TRBJ2-7, with a weak D call TRBD1 (5 bases). Germline V gene data show CDR1 as SGHTS and CDR2 as YDEGEE. V was pared by 5 bases and J by 6 bases, with 27 bases between. This CDR3 is built from 17 residues. CDR3: CASRPGLLRQSVFEQYF. CDR3 in DNA: TGTGCCAGCAGACCCGGTCTCCTCCGACAGTCTGTGTTCGAGCAGTACTTC. Variable domain in full (rest from reference TRBV5-8 and TRBJ2-7): EAGVTQSPTHLIKTRGQQATLRCSPISGHTSVYWYQQALGLGLQFLLWYDEGEERNRGNFPPRFSGRQFPNYSSELNVNALELEDSALYLCASRPGLLRQSVFEQYFGPGTRLTVT.

The rearrangement links TRBV7-9 to TRBJ2-7, with D unclear. Trimming took off 1 base at V and 5 bases at J, with 15 bases between the two ends. CDR1 SEHNR and CDR2 FQNEAQ come from the germline V gene (reference sequence). This CDR3 contains 15 residues. The CDR3 sequence is CASSLEWLDEHEQYF. The CDR3 region has the DNA TGTGCCAGCAGCTTAGAATGGCTGGACGAACACGAGCAGTACTTC.

This clone showed up just once. The chain combines TRBV30 with TRBJ2-4; no clear D. The CDR3 has 14 amino acids. Germline values: CDR1 GTSNPN, CDR2 SVGIG (reference sequence). With 6 bases removed from V and 4 bases from J, the gap between germline ends came to 16 bases. CDR3: CACLQPWPKNIQYF. CDR3 bases: TGTGCCTGTCTTCAACCCTGGCCAAAAAACATTCAGTACTTC.

The V gene is TRBV5-4, the J gene TRBJ2-3, with 10 bases matching TRBD2. Germline lookup yields CDR1 SGHNT and CDR2 YYREEE (reference sequence). Unmatched junction bases numbered 12, after V lost 5 bases and J lost 9 bases. CDR3 length: 15 residues. The CDR3 nucleotides read TGTGCCAGCAGGCGCGCCGGGACTAGCGTACGCACGCAGTATTTT. Its translation is CASRRAGTSVRTQYF.

The genes are TRBV29-1 and TRBJ1-5; 8 positions match TRBD1. CDR1 and CDR2 (germline): SQVTM, ANQGSEA. The CDR3 has 16 residues. J gave up 2 bases and V 3 bases, and 9 bases lay outside the gene matches. CDR3 nucleotides: TGCAGCGTTGATCCCGGACAGGGAAGAGGCAATCAGCCCCAGCATTTT. It codes for CSVDPGQGRGNQPQHF.

A single count supports this clone. Germline is not matched at one junction end, which may reflect a read error. CDR3 loop: CASSVLYHEQFF. DNA for the CDR3: TGTGCCAGCAGCGTACTCTACCATGAGCAGTTCTTC. This chain connects TRBV12-3 or TRBV12-4 to TRBJ2-1; D unresolved. This CDR3 region has 12 residues.

The J gene is TRBJ2-3, the V gene TRBV5-6, with no clear D. V was pared by 4 bases and J by 5 bases, with 5 bases between. Germline assignment: CDR1 SGHDT and CDR2 YYEEEE. The CDR3 is 11 amino acids. The CDR3 DNA follows: TGTGCCAGCAGCAGGCGAGATACGCAGTATTTT. Its protein product is CASSRRDTQYF. Filled out from reference TRBV5-6 and TRBJ2-3, the complete variable domain reads DAGVTQSPTHLIKTRGQQVTLRCSPKSGHDTVSWYQQALGQGPQFIFQYYEEEERQRGNFPDRFSGHQFPNYSSELNVNALLLGDSALYLCASSRRDTQYFGPGTRLTVL.

The chain's CDR3 is CASSLGLAPPKETQYF. The CDR3 bases are TGTGCCAGCAGCCTTGGACTAGCCCCCCCAAAAGAGACCCAGTACTTC. V and J are TRBV7-3 and TRBJ2-5; 8 bases agree with TRBD2. The CDR3 covers 16 residues. V trimming: 5 bases; J trimming: 3 bases; junction bases outside the gene matches: 11. The germline gives CDR1 SGHTA, CDR2 FQGTGA.

This chain connects TRBV14 to TRBJ2-2, with 14 bases fitting TRBD2. V shed 4 bases, J shed 3 bases, and the junction held 7 bases outside the gene matches. CDR1 and CDR2 (germline): SGHDN, FVKESK. The CDR3 runs 18 residues. The CDR3 sequence is CASSPRLAGGQYTGELFF. CDR3 DNA sequence: TGTGCCAGCAGCCCGAGACTAGCGGGGGGGCAGTACACCGGGGAGCTGTTTTTT.

The CDR3 here is CASSLGGDSKEKLFF. CDR3 bases: TGTGCCAGCAGTTTAGGCGGGGATAGTAAAGAAAAACTGTTTTTT. The rearrangement uses TRBV28 and TRBJ1-4; D call uncertain. The CDR3 has 15 amino acids. Trimming removed 2 bases from V and 8 bases from J, with 15 bases in between. The germline V gene encodes CDR1 MDHEN and CDR2 SYDVKM.

This clone was counted once. The chain uses TRBV5-1 and TRBJ2-7, with TRBD2 matching 15 bases. CDR3 length: 18 residues. The J segment lost 6 bases and the V segment lost 2 bases, leaving 12 bases of the junction unmatched. Germline-derived CDR1 and CDR2 are SGHRS and YFSETQ. The CDR3 bases are TGCGCCAGCAGCTTCCTCGGACTAGCGGGGGGGCTTTTCCCCGAGCAGTACTTC. This gives the protein CASSFLGLAGGLFPEQYF.

The gene calls are TRBV27 and TRBJ1-1, with D tentatively TRBD1 (6 bases). The germline V gene has CDR1 MNHEY and CDR2 SMNVEV (reference sequence). CDR3 length equals 14 residues. V lost 1 base to trimming and J lost 5 bases, with 11 bases between them. Here the CDR3 reads CASSLFGGRTEAFF. The CDR3 bases are TGTGCCAGCAGTTTATTCGGGGGGCGAACTGAAGCTTTCTTT.

J is TRBJ2-3 and V is TRBV30, with D possibly being TRBD2 (7 bases). The ends were cut back, 7 bases at V and 4 bases at J, with 21 bases in the middle. The CDR3 has 15 amino acids. The V gene's germline CDR1 is GTSNPN and CDR2 SVGIG (reference sequence). The CDR3 sequence is CAFEGGEIQPDTQYF. DNA for the CDR3: TGTGCCTTCGAGGGGGGGGAGATCCAGCCAGATACGCAGTATTTT.

The CDR3 sequence: CASRKGLVRFF. DNA for the CDR3: TGTGCCAGCAGAAAAGGGTTGGTTCGGTTCTTC. The rearrangement links TRBV5-8 to TRBJ2-1; D gene unclear. This CDR3 contains 11 residues. The germline gives CDR1 SGHTS, CDR2 YDEGEE. V was cut by 5 bases and J by 15 bases, with 15 bases left in between.

The rearrangement links TRBV18 to TRBJ2-2; D is uncertain. The CDR3 is 16 residues long. V shed 3 bases and J shed 0 bases, with 11 bases lying between them. Per germline, CDR1 KGHSH and CDR2 LQKENI. CDR3 residues: CASSPRSAANTGELFF. The CDR3 DNA sequence: TGTGCCAGCTCACCCCGCTCCGCTGCGAACACCGGGGAGCTGTTTTTT.

The chain combines TRBV19 with TRBJ2-1; D is perhaps TRBD2 (5 bases). The germline V gene has CDR1 LNHDA and CDR2 SQIVND (reference sequence). The CDR3 length is 16 residues. The V and J ends lost 3 bases and 4 bases respectively, with 16 bases between them. In DNA form, the CDR3 reads TGTGCCAGTAGTATCGACTCCCGGCGGACTTACAATGAGCAGTTCTTC. The encoded protein is CASSIDSRRTYNEQFF.

This clone was seen only a few times. This chain joins TRBV5-1 and TRBJ1-6; TRBD1 agrees at 7 bases. After removal of 4 bases from V and 7 bases from J, the junction contained 8 bases not matched to a gene. CDR1 and CDR2 from the germline V gene are SGHRS and YFSETQ. The CDR3 spans 15 residues. The CDR3: CASSLTGTANSPLHF. In DNA, the CDR3 is TGCGCCAGCAGCCTGACCGGGACAGCCAATTCACCCCTCCACTTT.

The genes are TRBV27 and TRBJ2-1, with D hard to call. This CDR3 region has 16 residues. CDR1 MNHEY and CDR2 SMNVEV come from the germline V gene (reference sequence). With 0 bases removed from V and 7 bases from J, the gap between germline ends came to 16 bases. DNA of the CDR3: TGTGCCAGCAGTTTATCGTTCGGTGTTGTGGGGAATGAGCAGTTCTTC. It is translated as CASSLSFGVVGNEQFF.

By proportion, this clone is medium-sized. The chain couples TRBV6-5 to TRBJ1-1; D gene uncertain. V lost 0 bases to trimming and J lost 1 base, with 9 bases between them. The CDR3 consists of 15 residues. The germline V gene has CDR1 MNHEY and CDR2 SVGAGI. The CDR3 region is CASSYSRTPNTEAFF. As DNA, the CDR3 is TGTGCCAGCAGTTACTCGAGGACCCCGAACACTGAAGCTTTCTTT.

The V gene is TRBV11-2, the J gene TRBJ2-7, with 9 bases identical to TRBD1. Trimming at V came to 4 bases and at J to 5 bases, leaving 3 bases not matched to a gene. Per germline, CDR1 SGHAT and CDR2 FQNNGV. The CDR3 has 13 amino acids. The CDR3 spells CASSSGQGDEQYF. The CDR3 DNA sequence: TGTGCCAGCAGCTCGGGACAGGGAGACGAGCAGTACTTC.

The gene calls are TRBV10-1 and TRBJ2-1, with 7 nucleotides matching TRBD2. This CDR3 region has 14 residues. Germline values: CDR1 WNHNN, CDR2 SYGVQD (reference sequence). Losses at the gene ends were 0 bases for V and 10 bases for J; bases not matched to a gene: 6. CDR3: CASSESRLAEEQFF. The CDR3 DNA is TGCGCCAGCAGTGAGTCCCGACTAGCAGAGGAGCAGTTCTTC.

V is TRBV6-5 and J is TRBJ1-3; D uncertain. The V gene's germline CDR1 is MNHEY and CDR2 SVGAGI. Trimming took off 6 bases at V and 3 bases at J, with 12 bases between the two ends. This CDR3 contains 14 residues. Here the CDR3 reads CASRAEAVGNTIYF. The CDR3 region has the DNA TGTGCCAGCAGGGCTGAAGCGGTTGGAAACACCATATATTTT.